The clone carrying this T cell receptor (beta chain) was counted a few times. The antigen is undetermined. The sample belongs to a study of CD8+ T cells in alopecia areata. CD4+ and CD8+ T cells were sorted from PBMCs. Study outcomes and limitations: Shared TCR sequences were less clear between patients than in mice, possibly partly from HLA diversity. An increase in clonality over normal scalp was evident in lesional scalp, especially alopecia totalis/universalis. Resident alphabeta T-cell populations of normal skin are likewise subject to sequencing in scalp samples.

cDNA reverse transcribed from extracted RNA served as the sequencing template. Profiled with immunoSEQ multiplex PCR; TCRdb holds only in-frame clones, not every one. The sample records 93,000 or so clones, about 60% being singletons. The CDR3 is 16 amino acids. Germline-derived CDR1 and CDR2 are KGHSH and LQKENI. Trimming pared 8 bases from V and 2 bases from J, leaving 19 bases between. Sequencing was performed on CD4+ T cells sorted from blood. The chain uses TRBV18 and TRBJ1-3; the D is unclear. The receptor was isolated from a human donor in good health. CDR3 protein: CASTLQSGLTGNTIYF. For the CDR3, the DNA is TGTGCCAGCACGCTACAGTCCGGGCTCACTGGAAACACCATATATTTT. Complete variable domain (other parts from reference TRBV18 and TRBJ1-3): NAGVMQNPRHLVRRRGQEARLRCSPMKGHSHVYWYRQLPEEGLKFMVYLQKENIIDESGMPKERFSAEFPKEGPSILRIQQVVRGDSAAYFCASTLQSGLTGNTIYFGEGSWLTVV.